This T cell receptor (beta chain) was profiled in a study of blood T cells in healthy people across ages. Study as a whole: Template switching recovered approximately one barcoded beta molecule for every two T cells. Findings of the study overall: Relative to aged donors, long-lived donors carried more naive CD4+ cells and displayed higher diversity. Among T cells, TCR beta diversity per million cells dropped roughly linearly as age rose.

CDR3 size: 14 residues. Germline V gene sequence: CDR1 PRHDT, CDR2 FYEKMQ (reference sequence). The V gene end was trimmed by 0 bases and the J gene end by 10 bases; junction bases not matched to a gene: 5. As for this clonotype: Its antigen is unknown.

A second PCR of roughly 7 to 11 cycles used a sample-barcoded 5' primer and a J-beta primer mix. MiXCR was run by TCRdb on the 5' RACE reads, yielding one entry per CDR3 protein. Of about 830,000 distinct CDR3 sequences in the sample, about 59% are singletons; the top ten hold roughly 26%. The sequenced material came from blood. This rearrangement joins TRBV13 to TRBJ1-5, with TRBD1 identical over 8 bases. The clonotype originates from a man younger than 40 in good health. The CDR3 sequence: CASSLGNRGRPQHF. The CDR3 DNA reads as TGTGCCAGCAGCTTAGGTAACAGGGGGAGACCCCAGCATTTT.